This T cell receptor beta chain was captured in a study of blood T cell repertoires in COVID-19 (dated by TCRdb to about 2020). Broadly, across the study: The collaborator samples originated in the United States, Italy and Spain and spanned the acute and convalescent phases of COVID-19. The samples were drawn from two sources: the first 160 participants of the ongoing ImmuneRACE study, and 1,200 or so subjects contributed by 6 global collaborators. Sample metadata almost always included a de-identified subject ID, COVID-19 status, age in years and sex. HLA class I and class II types, where available, came from metadata supplied by the sample provider rather than from assay-based typing. The repertoires were released in a freely available public database meant as a resource for research on the immune response to SARS-CoV-2. Deeply sampled blood TCRbeta repertoires from subjects exposed to, actively infected with, or recovered from COVID-19 were included in the dataset. The material from the prospective study consisted of cDNA or gDNA derived from T cells, B-cell-depleted T cells, or PBMCs.

What the study reported, not specific to this receptor: The quantity of clinical and demographic metadata differed by source and by participant and was supplied without curation.

This clone was observed a few times. The target of this receptor is not known. It has no much larger one-base neighbor in the sample; base qualities were not kept. TCRbeta CDR3 regions were amplified from genomic DNA using the immunoSEQ Assay, a bias-controlled multiplex PCR. On the study's bioinformatics: The number of nucleated cells in each sample was estimated by amplification of reference gene primers within the assay. Sequence reads were collapsed and filtered to measure the absolute abundance of every unique TCRbeta CDR3 rearrangement. For each sample, productive Simpson clonality was calculated by taking the square root of Simpson's diversity index across productive rearrangements. TCRdb carries this immuneACCESS record with in-frame sequences only. Its versions omit some clonotypes, under half of them owing to an unresolved V gene in the studies checked, with the rest unexplained. That table is the source of V, J and clone size, and D and trimming were worked out from the DNA. For this sample the table gives around 250,000 clones, of which 75% to 90% were detected only once. The top ten hold approximately 2% of the sample.

Enrolling through a virtual design, the prospective study's participants ranged in age from roughly 18 to 89 years and lived across more than 20 United States geographic areas. In the prospective study, participants were assigned to cohorts based on the clinical history participants reported in a screening survey and a study questionnaire. For ImmuneRACE Cohort 3, a participant was defined as recovered based on two consecutive negative NP/OP PCR tests, clearance by a healthcare professional, or resolution of symptoms. Mobile phlebotomists in the prospective study collected whole blood, serum and a nasopharyngeal or oropharyngeal swab from every participant. Over an approximately 2-month period, participants in the prospective study had the option of providing additional blood draws and questionnaires. Before DNA extraction, prospective study blood samples were shipped either frozen or at room temperature.

The TCR originated in a woman between 45 and 65 years old who had recovered from COVID-19. Material for sequencing was PBMCs or T cells enriched from blood (not recorded which).

The CDR3: CASSEGQGRGTEAFF. The bases read TGTGCCAGCAGCGAAGGGCAGGGAAGGGGAACTGAAGCTTTCTTT. The receptor chain draws on TRBV5-4 and TRBJ1-1, and the D gene may be TRBD1, 5 bases matching. The junction carries 18 bases between V and J, which are trimmed by 4 bases and 5 bases respectively. The germline V gene (reference sequence) supplies CDR1 SGHNT and CDR2 YYREEE. From its cysteine to its phenylalanine, the CDR3 spans 15 amino acids. Kept here is only the CDR3 DNA, which spans 45 bases and is read in frame from base 1.